This entry describes one T cell receptor beta chain. This receptor's antigen is unknown. Base qualities were left out, and no much larger clone turns up one base away. The donors were healthy, HIV-negative adults who had no recently reported acute infections or vaccinations. Only Caucasian adults living in Nashville, Tennessee, USA were represented among the donors. CD4+ T cells were enriched by magnetic negative selection, after which naive cells were positively selected on CD45RA and the negative fraction was taken as the memory subset. Blood was obtained by leukapheresis, after which PBMCs were separated by Ficoll-Histopaque density gradient centrifugation and cryopreserved in liquid nitrogen vapor phase. Analytical flow cytometry was used to check the purity and quantity of every magnetically sorted T cell population. Genomic DNA was isolated from each sorted fraction and quantified by UV absorbance on a Nanodrop 2000c.

Using the deep immunoSEQ assay, TCR CDR3 regions were amplified from genomic DNA by multiplex PCR. Extracted genomic DNA from each cell subset was spread evenly across all wells of several immunoSEQ 96-well plates, with each plate serving as a replicate. For sorted subsets, around 0.2 ug of genomic DNA, equivalent to 30,000 or so T cell genomes, went into each replicate PCR. Purified libraries were quantified with a Qubit 3.0 fluorometer, sized on a Bioanalyzer 2100, and re-quantified with the KAPA Library Quantification kit. Every immunoSEQ 96-well plate was sequenced on a separate single-read 150-cycle Illumina NextSeq 550 flow cell. The original methods were these. Because the immunoSEQ output held only junctional sequences and lacked quality scores, the filtering could not match the filtering applied to full-length reads. Sequences were annotated with PyIR, a Python wrapper for IgBLAST v1.9, and V/J genes and CDR3 were assigned using IMGT germline references. Reads were removed for weak V/J assignments (E-value above 1e-6), missing CDR3, stop codons, out-of-frame junctions, or ambiguous translated residues. V3J clonotypes were defined as sequences sharing the same inferred V gene, J gene, and CDR3 amino acid sequence. The percentage overlap between two repertoires was calculated by dividing the number of shared unique clonotypes by the size of the smaller repertoire. Three approaches were used to assess repertoire richness: RTK rarefaction, the Chao1 estimator, and Recon v2.1 estimates of unobserved clonotypes. Generation probabilities for all TCRbeta clonotypes obtained by the gDNA method from a handful of donors were computed using OLGA. Entries here come from immuneACCESS through TCRdb and include only in-frame sequences with V and J called. Some clones fail to appear in such tables; in the studies checked, an unresolved V gene covers under half of the shortfall, and the cause of the remainder is unknown. V and J calls and clone size follow that table, whereas D and trimming were derived from the DNA. For this sample there are approximately 2.1 million clones; more than 85% appear just once. The top ten clones comprise about 0.41% of the sample.

In the germline V gene, CDR1 corresponds to SNHLY and CDR2 to FYNNEI. Including the terminal cysteine and phenylalanine, the CDR3 comprises 12 residues. Only the CDR3 portion is preserved as DNA: 36 bases, with reading frame beginning at the first base. Cut back by 11 bases and 7 bases, the V and J ends lie 18 bases apart. The sample belongs to a study of shared clonotypes between healthy human individuals (TCRdb year 2020). The study in broad terms: The cohort comprised a couple of women and three men aged 18 to 49 years. For each donor, CD4 naive and CD4 memory were each run on three plates, CD8 naive on two plates, and CD8 memory on one plate. To estimate repertoire size and how much clonotypes are shared between individuals, the study performed deep sequencing of blood TCR repertoires from a few healthy adults. To increase sequencing depth and limit assay-specific biases, different laboratories used diverse techniques to prepare libraries and sequence TCR repertoires. Per donor, leukapheresis produced somewhere between about 0.94 and 9 billion PBMCs. Study-wide conclusions, independent of this receptor: Rarefaction of sorted-subset datasets indicated incomplete sequencing despite the large sequencing depth. Naive subsets generally had larger estimated clonotype richness than memory subsets. Compared with non-shared clonotypes, the clonotypes found in all four sorted-subset donors had higher generation probabilities. Sampling was restricted to blood, and TCR repertoires in tissues likely differ from the TCR repertoires found in blood. The genetic and exposure-history diversity represented was limited by the small number of donors. Pairwise subsampling indicated that sequencing depth was expected to affect the degree of clonotype sharing among donors. Sharing across a handful of donors was observed for approximately 5% of naive CD4, 3.5% of naive CD8, over 2% of memory CD4, and 0.4% of memory CD8 clonotypes.

The rearrangement joined TRBV2 to TRBJ2-7; TRBD1 might be the D gene, on 5 matching bases. Sequences were obtained from naive CD4+ T cells from PBMCs. According to the study, the label for this sample's cell subset or site signals: CD45RA+ positively selected. The origin of this receptor is a man in his late teens or twenties in good health. Some clones in this sample may be carry-over from other donors' samples. DNA sequence: TGTGCCTCTCTGGTTGGGGCGTGGGAGCAGTACTTC. Its amino acids are CASLVGAWEQYF.